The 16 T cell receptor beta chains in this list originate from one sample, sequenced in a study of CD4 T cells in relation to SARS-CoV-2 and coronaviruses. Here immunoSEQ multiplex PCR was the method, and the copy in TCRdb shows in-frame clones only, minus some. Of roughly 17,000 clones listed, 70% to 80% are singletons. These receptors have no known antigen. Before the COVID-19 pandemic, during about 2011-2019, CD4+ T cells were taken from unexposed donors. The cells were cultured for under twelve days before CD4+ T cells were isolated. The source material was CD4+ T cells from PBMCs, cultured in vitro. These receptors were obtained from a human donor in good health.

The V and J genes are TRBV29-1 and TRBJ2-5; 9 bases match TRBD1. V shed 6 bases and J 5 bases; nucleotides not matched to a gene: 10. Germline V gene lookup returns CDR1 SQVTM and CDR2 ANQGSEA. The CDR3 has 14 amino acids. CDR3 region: CSVLRQGVRETQYF. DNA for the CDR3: TGCAGCGTACTTCGACAGGGGGTTAGGGAGACCCAGTACTTC.

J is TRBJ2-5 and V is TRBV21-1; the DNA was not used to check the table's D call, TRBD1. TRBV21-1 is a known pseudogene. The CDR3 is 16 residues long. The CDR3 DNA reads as TGTGCCAGCTGGGGGAACGGAGACAGGGACCAAGAGACCCAGTACTTC. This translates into CASWGNGDRDQETQYF.

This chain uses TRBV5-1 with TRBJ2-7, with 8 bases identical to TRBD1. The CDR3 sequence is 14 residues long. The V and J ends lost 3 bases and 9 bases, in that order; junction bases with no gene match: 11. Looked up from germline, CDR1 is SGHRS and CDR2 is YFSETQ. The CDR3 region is CASSSGTGYVRQYF. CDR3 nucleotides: TGCGCCAGCAGCTCCGGGACAGGATACGTTCGGCAGTACTTC.

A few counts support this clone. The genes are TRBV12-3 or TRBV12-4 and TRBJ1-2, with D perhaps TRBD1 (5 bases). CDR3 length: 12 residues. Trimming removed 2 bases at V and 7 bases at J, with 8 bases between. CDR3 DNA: TGTGCCAGCAGTTTATTGGGGGGTGGCTACACCTTC. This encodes CASSLLGGGYTF.

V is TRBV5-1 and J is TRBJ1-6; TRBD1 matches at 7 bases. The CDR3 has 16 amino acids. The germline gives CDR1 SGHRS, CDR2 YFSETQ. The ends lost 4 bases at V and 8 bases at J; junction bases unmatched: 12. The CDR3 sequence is CASSIGTAQGDSPLHF. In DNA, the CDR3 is TGCGCCAGCAGCATCGGGACAGCCCAGGGGGATTCACCCCTCCACTTT. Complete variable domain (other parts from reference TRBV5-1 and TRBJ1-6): KAGVTQTPRYLIKTRGQQVTLSCSPISGHRSVSWYQQTPGQGLQFLFEYFSETQRNKGNFPGRFSGRQFSNSRSEMNVSTLELGDSALYLCASSIGTAQGDSPLHFGNGTRLTVT.

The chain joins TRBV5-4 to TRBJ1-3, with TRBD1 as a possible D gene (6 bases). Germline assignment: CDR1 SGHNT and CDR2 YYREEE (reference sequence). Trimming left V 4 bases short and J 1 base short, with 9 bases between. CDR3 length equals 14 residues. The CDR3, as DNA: TGTGCCAGCAGCGTACAGGGATCTGGAAACACCATATATTTT. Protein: CASSVQGSGNTIYF.

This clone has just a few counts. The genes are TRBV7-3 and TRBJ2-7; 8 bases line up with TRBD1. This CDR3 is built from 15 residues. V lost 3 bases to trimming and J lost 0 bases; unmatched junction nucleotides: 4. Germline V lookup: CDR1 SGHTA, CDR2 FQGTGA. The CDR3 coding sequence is TGTGCCAGCAGCTTTCGACAGGGGAACTCCTACGAGCAGTACTTC. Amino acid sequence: CASSFRQGNSYEQYF.

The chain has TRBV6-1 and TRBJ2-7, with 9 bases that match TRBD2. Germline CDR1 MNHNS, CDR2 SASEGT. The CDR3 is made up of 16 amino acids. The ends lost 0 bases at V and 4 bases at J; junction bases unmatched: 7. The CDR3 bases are TGTGCCAGCAGTGAAGCGCTTGCGGGAGGGCCTTACGAGCAGTACTTC. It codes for CASSEALAGGPYEQYF.

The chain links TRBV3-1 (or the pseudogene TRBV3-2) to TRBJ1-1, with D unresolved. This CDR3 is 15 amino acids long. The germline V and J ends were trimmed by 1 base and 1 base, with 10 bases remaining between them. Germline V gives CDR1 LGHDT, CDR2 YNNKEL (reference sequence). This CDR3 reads CASSQGPGKNTEAFF. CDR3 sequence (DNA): TGTGCCAGCAGCCAAGGCCCAGGTAAGAACACTGAAGCTTTCTTT.

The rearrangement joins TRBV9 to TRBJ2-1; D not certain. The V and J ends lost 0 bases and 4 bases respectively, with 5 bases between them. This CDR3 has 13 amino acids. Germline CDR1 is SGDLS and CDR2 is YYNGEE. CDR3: CASSVAEYNEQFF. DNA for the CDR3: TGTGCCAGCAGCGTAGCAGAATACAATGAGCAGTTCTTC. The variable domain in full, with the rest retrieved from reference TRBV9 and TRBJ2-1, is DSGVTQTPKHLITATGQRVTLRCSPRSGDLSVYWYQQSLDQGLQFLIQYYNGEERAKGNILERFSAQQFPDLHSELNLSSLELGDSALYFCASSVAEYNEQFFGPGTRLTVL.

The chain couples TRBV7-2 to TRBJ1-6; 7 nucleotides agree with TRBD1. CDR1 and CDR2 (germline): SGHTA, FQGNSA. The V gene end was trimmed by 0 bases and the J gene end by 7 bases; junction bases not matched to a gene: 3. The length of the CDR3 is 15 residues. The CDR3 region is CASSLAPGGNSPLHF. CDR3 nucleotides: TGTGCCAGCAGCTTAGCCCCAGGGGGGAATTCACCCCTCCACTTT.

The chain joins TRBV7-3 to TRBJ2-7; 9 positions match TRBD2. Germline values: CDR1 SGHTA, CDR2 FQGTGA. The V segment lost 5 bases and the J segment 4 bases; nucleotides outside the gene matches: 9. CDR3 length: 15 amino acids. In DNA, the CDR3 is TGTGCCAGCAGCGTCGCGGCGGGAGGGTCGTACGAGCAGTACTTC. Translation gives CASSVAAGGSYEQYF.

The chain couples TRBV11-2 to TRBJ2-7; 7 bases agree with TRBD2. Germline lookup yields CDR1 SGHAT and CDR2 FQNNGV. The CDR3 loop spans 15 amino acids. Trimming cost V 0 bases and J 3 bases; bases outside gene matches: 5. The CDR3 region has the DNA TGTGCCAGCAGCTTAGAGGGCGGGAGAGTCTACGAGCAGTACTTC. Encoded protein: CASSLEGGRVYEQYF.

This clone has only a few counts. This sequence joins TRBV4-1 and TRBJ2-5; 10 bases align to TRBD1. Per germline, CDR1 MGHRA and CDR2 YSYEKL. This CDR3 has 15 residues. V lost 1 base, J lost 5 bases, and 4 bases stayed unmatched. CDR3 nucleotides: TGCGCCAGCAGCCAAGGACAGGGGGCGCAGGAGACCCAGTACTTC. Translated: CASSQGQGAQETQYF.

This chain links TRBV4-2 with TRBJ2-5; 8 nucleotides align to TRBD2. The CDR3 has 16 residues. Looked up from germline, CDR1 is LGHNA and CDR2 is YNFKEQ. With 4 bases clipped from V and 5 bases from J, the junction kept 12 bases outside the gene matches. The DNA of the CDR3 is TGTGCCAGCAGCCCATTCCTAGCGGGCGAGGGCGAGACCCAGTACTTC. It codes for CASSPFLAGEGETQYF.

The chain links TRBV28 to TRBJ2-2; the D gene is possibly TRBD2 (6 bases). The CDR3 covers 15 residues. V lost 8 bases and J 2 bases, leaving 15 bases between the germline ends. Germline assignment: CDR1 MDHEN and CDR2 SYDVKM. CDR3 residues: CASLTGTPNTGELFF. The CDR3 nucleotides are TGTGCCAGCCTTACCGGGACTCCTAACACCGGGGAGCTGTTTTTT. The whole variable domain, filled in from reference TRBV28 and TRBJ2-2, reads DVKVTQSSRYLVKRTGEKVFLECVQDMDHENMFWYRQDPGLGLRLIYFSYDVKMKEKGDIPEGYSVSREKKERFSLILESASTNQTSMYLCASLTGTPNTGELFFGEGSRLTVL.